Described below is a single TCR beta chain sequence and its context. These data are taken from a study of blood T cell repertoires in COVID-19. Study overall: Specimens from acute and convalescent COVID-19 originated in the United States, Italy and Spain. PBMCs, B-cell-depleted T cells, or T cells provided the cDNA or gDNA that made up the material.

The table came from immunoSEQ multiplex PCR; TCRdb's copy has only in-frame clones and leaves some out. This sample has over 60,000 clones, with 65% to 90% found just once. This receptor was taken from a man in his forties with acute or convalescent COVID-19. The sequenced sample consisted of peripheral blood.

CDR3 protein: CASSFAGRGQGEYGYTF. CDR3 nucleotide sequence: TGCGCCAGCAGCTTTGCTGGGAGAGGACAGGGGGAATATGGCTACACCTTC. This sequence joins TRBV5-1 and TRBJ1-2, with 10 bases aligning to TRBD1. V dropped 2 bases and J dropped 5; count of bases not matched to a gene: 12. Germline CDR1 SGHRS, CDR2 YFSETQ. The CDR3 is 17 amino acids.